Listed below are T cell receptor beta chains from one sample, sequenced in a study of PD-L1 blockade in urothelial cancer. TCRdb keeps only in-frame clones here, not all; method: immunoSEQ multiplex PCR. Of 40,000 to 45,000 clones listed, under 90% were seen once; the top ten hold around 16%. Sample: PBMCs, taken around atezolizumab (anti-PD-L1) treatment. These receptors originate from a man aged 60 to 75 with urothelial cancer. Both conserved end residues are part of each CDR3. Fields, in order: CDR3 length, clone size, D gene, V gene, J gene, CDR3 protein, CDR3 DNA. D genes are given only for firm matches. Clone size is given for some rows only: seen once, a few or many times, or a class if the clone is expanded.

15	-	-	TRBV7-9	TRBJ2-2	CASSLGTANTGELFF	TGTGCCAGCAGCTTAGGGACAGCCAACACCGGGGAGCTGTTTTTT
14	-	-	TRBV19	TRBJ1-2	CASSNGGRGYGYTF	TGTGCCAGTAGTAACGGGGGACGAGGCTATGGCTACACCTTC
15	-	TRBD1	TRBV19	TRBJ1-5	CASSRGGQGNQPQHF	TGTGCCAGTAGTAGAGGGGGACAGGGCAATCAGCCCCAGCATTTT
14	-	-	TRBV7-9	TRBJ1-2	CASSDDRTNYGYTF	TGTGCCAGCAGCGACGACAGAACTAACTATGGCTACACCTTC
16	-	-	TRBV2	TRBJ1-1	CASSEGYRESNTEAFF	TGTGCCAGCAGTGAAGGCTACAGGGAGAGTAACACTGAAGCTTTCTTT
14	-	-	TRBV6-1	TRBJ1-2	CASSEALRGYGYTF	TGTGCCAGCAGTGAAGCGCTAAGAGGGTACGGCTACACCTTC
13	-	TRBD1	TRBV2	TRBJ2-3	CASRVDRVDTQYF	TGTGCCAGCAGGGTCGACAGGGTAGATACGCAGTATTTT
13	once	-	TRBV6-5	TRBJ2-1	CASSYSRAGSDFF	TGTGCCAGCAGTTACTCGAGGGCGGGGAGCGATTTCTTC
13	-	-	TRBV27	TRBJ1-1	CASSFHELTEAFF	TGTGCCAGCAGTTTCCATGAGCTCACTGAAGCTTTCTTT
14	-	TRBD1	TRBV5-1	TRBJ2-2	CASNQGALTGELFF	TGCGCCAGCAATCAGGGGGCTCTCACCGGGGAGCTGTTTTTT
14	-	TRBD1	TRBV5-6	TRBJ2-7	CASSFGTGSYEQYF	TGTGCCAGCAGCTTCGGGACAGGGTCCTACGAGCAGTACTTC
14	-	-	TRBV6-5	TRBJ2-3	CASSYTNRVKTQYF	TGTGCCAGCAGTTACACCAACAGAGTTAAAACGCAGTATTTT
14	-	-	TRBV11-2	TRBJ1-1	CASSLGSDNTEAFF	TGTGCCAGCAGCTTAGGGTCAGATAACACTGAAGCTTTCTTT
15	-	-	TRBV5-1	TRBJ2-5	CASSLVGAGQETQYF	TGCGCCAGCAGCTTGGTAGGGGCCGGACAAGAGACCCAGTACTTC
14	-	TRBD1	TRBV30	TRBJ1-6	CAWSEDREGSPLHF	TGTGCCTGGAGCGAGGACAGGGAGGGTTCACCCCTCCACTTT
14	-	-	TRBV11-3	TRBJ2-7	CASSLGGGFGEQYF	TGTGCCAGCAGCTTGGGAGGGGGGTTCGGCGAGCAGTACTTC
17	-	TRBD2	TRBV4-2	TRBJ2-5	CASSRIPGLAGEKTQYF	TGTGCCAGCAGCCGGATACCGGGACTAGCGGGAGAAAAGACCCAGTACTTC
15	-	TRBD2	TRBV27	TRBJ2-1	CASSLISGGYNEQFF	TGTGCCAGCAGTTTAATCAGCGGGGGGTACAATGAGCAGTTCTTC
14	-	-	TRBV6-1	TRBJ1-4	CASSGQEENEKLFF	TGTGCCAGCAGTGGGCAAGAGGAGAATGAAAAACTGTTTTTT
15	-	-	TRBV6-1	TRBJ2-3	CASSEIQGTPDTQYF	TGTGCCAGCAGTGAAATCCAGGGGACCCCAGATACGCAGTATTTT
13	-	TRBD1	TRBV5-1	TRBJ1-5	CASRPDRDQPQHF	TGCGCCAGCAGACCAGACAGGGATCAGCCCCAGCATTTT
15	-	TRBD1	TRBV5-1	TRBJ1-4	CASSPQGASREKLFF	TGCGCCAGCAGCCCACAGGGGGCCTCTCGCGAAAAACTGTTTTTT
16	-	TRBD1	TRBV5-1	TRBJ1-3	CASSLTGATSGNTIYF	TGCGCCAGCAGCTTGACAGGGGCGACCTCTGGAAACACCATATATTTT
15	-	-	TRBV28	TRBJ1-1	CASSPPGRLNTEAFF	TGTGCCAGCAGTCCCCCAGGGCGGTTGAACACTGAAGCTTTCTTT
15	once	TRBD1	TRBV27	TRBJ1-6	CASTAPGQSNSPLHF	TGTGCCAGCACCGCTCCGGGACAGTCGAATTCACCCCTCCACTTT
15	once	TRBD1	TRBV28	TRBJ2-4	CASSWGQIAKNIQYF	TGTGCCAGCAGTTGGGGACAGATAGCCAAAAACATTCAGTACTTC
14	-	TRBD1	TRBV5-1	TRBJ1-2	CASSFATGGYGYTF	TGCGCCAGCAGCTTCGCGACAGGGGGCTATGGCTACACCTTC
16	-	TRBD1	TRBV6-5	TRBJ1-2	CASSSLPTDRRGGYTF	TGTGCCAGCAGTTCCCTACCGACGGACAGGAGGGGTGGCTACACCTTC
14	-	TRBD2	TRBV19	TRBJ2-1	CASSIGASGGEQFF	TGTGCCAGTAGTATCGGCGCTAGCGGGGGGGAGCAGTTCTTC
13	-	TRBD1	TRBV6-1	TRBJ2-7	CASMGTASYEQYF	TGTGCCAGCATGGGGACAGCTTCCTACGAGCAGTACTTC
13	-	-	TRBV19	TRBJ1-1	CASSMSSSTEAFF	TGTGCCAGTAGTATGTCCTCGAGTACTGAAGCTTTCTTT
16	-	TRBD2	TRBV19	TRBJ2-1	CASSTSSGGSYNEQFF	TGTGCCAGTAGCACCTCTAGCGGGGGCTCTTACAATGAGCAGTTCTTC
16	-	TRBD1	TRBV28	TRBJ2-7	CASSTPGQGLAHEQYF	TGTGCCAGCAGTACCCCCGGACAGGGGCTTGCCCACGAGCAGTACTTC
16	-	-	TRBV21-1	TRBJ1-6	CASAYHSGTENSPLHF	TGTGCCAGCGCCTATCATTCCGGGACAGAGAATTCACCCCTCCACTTT
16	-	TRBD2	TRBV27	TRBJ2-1	CASSAARGGGANEQFF	TGTGCCAGCAGTGCCGCACGGGGCGGGGGGGCAAATGAGCAGTTCTTC
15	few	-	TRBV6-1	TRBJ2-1	CASSEYGTGLSEQFF	TGTGCCAGCAGTGAATACGGGACTGGTTTGAGTGAGCAGTTCTTC
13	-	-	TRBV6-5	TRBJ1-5	CARWGLGNQPQHF	TGTGCCAGATGGGGGCTGGGCAATCAGCCCCAGCATTTT
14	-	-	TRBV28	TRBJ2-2	CASSNVGGTGELFF	TGTGCCAGCAGTAACGTCGGCGGAACCGGGGAGCTGTTTTTT
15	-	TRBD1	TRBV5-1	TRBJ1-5	CASSLGTVSNQPQHF	TGCGCCAGCAGCTTAGGGACAGTTAGCAATCAGCCCCAGCATTTT
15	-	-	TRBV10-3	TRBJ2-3	CAIRGQGSVADTQYF	TGTGCCATCAGGGGGCAGGGCTCCGTGGCAGATACGCAGTATTTT
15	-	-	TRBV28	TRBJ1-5	CASRRTGIDNQPQHF	TGTGCCAGCAGACGTACAGGGATTGACAATCAGCCCCAGCATTTT
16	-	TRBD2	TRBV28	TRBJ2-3	CASSSTSGGRTDTQYF	TGTGCCAGCAGTTCGACTAGCGGGGGGCGCACAGATACGCAGTATTTT
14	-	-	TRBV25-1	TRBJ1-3	CTSSPPSSGNTIYF	TGTACCAGCAGCCCCCCGAGCTCTGGAAACACCATATATTTT
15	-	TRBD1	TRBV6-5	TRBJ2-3	CASSPRTGLTDTQYF	TGTGCCAGCAGCCCAAGGACAGGGCTCACAGATACGCAGTATTTT
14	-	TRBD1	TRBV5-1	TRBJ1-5	CASSPGTGYQPQHF	TGCGCCAGCAGCCCCGGGACAGGGTATCAGCCCCAGCATTTT
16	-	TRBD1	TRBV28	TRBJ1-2	CASSSKRPGQGWGYTF	TGTGCCAGCAGCAGTAAGAGGCCGGGACAGGGTTGGGGCTACACCTTC
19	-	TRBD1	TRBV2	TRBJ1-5	CASSEGRDRVDYSNQPQHF	TGTGCCAGCAGTGAAGGCCGGGACAGGGTTGATTATAGCAATCAGCCCCAGCATTTT
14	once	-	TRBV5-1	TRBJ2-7	CASSPLQASYEQYF	TGCGCCAGCAGCCCACTACAGGCTTCCTACGAGCAGTACTTC
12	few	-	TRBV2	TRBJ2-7	CASSEGGYEQYF	TGTGCCAGCAGTGAAGGCGGCTACGAGCAGTACTTC
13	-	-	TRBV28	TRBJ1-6	CASSATGNSPLHF	TGTGCCAGCAGCGCCACAGGGAATTCACCCCTCCACTTT
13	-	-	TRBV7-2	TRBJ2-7	CASSSRLTYEQYF	TGTGCCAGCAGCTCCCGTCTTACCTACGAGCAGTACTTC